This TCR beta chain is drawn from a study of vaccination and CD4 T cells after COVID-19. At the level of the study: Convalescent individuals numbered four females and six males, two being Hispanic. A CEFX pool, an HIV-1 Nef pool, or else no peptide went into the control cultures.

The treatment was: roughly 10-day PBMC culture with coronavirus spike peptide pools or control peptides (ViraFEST assay). Peptide pool stimulation in ViraFEST expanded antigen-specific T cells, whose TCRs were then sequenced. Sequence data for DNA of cultured CD4+ T cells were generated by the Oncomine TCR Beta short-read assay. Genomic DNA was isolated from CD4+ T cells that had been cultured. A single record per CDR3 protein comes from TCRdb applying MiXCR to the PCR reads. The profile covers 13,000 or so distinct CDR3 sequences, with around 40% appearing a single time and 7.8% taken by the ten largest. The CDR3 has 14 amino acids. Per germline, CDR1 MNHEY and CDR2 SVGAGI. V trimming: 0 bases; J trimming: 10 bases; junction bases outside the gene matches: 8. Details on this clonotype: As yet, its antigen is unknown.

Sequencing used CD4+ T cells from blood, cultured in vitro, obtained after SARS-CoV-2 vaccination. The sequence derives from a human donor who had recovered from COVID-19. The V gene is TRBV6-5, the J gene TRBJ2-7, with 8 bases fitting TRBD2. CDR3 amino acids: CASSYSGRAGGQYF. The CDR3, as DNA: TGTGCCAGCAGTTACTCCGGACGGGCGGGAGGACAGTACTTC.